Listed here are 15 T cell receptor beta chains from one sample, sequenced in a study of metastatic and nonmetastatic thyroid tumors. All patients were untreated before thyroid surgery. TCRdb re-called the PCR reads with MiXCR. This sample carries more than 85,000 clones, roughly 8.6% of them seen once, and the ten largest clones take around 9.2%. Sequencing was done on a sample of blood. These receptors came from a female donor with papillary thyroid cancer or a benign thyroid nodule (not recorded which). Some clones in this sample may be carry-over from other donors' samples.

This clone was observed at least ten times. This rearrangement joins TRBV10-3 to TRBJ2-7, with D hard to call. In germline, CDR1 is ENHRY, CDR2 SYGVKD. Deletions cut 6 bases from V and 2 bases from J, with 14 bases between. The CDR3 is 14 amino acids. CDR3 protein: CAISPSHVTYEQYF. CDR3 in DNA: TGTGCCATCAGCCCCTCTCACGTCACCTACGAGCAGTACTTC.

Of note for this clone: A much larger clone lies a single base off, so this may be a read error. The same CDR3 arises from other DNA sequences in this sample as well. This rearrangement joins TRBV27 to TRBJ2-1; 8 bases agree with TRBD2. In germline, CDR1 is MNHEY, CDR2 SMNVEV (reference sequence). V dropped 10 bases and J dropped 7; count of bases not matched to a gene: 21. CDR3 length: 17 amino acids. The CDR3 loop reads CANQGRALAGPENEQFF. CDR3 DNA sequence: TGTGCCAACCAGGGCAGGGCATTAGCGGGGCCGGAGAATGAGCAGTTCTTC.

This clone was detected many times. The chain is built from TRBV11-2 and TRBJ2-3, with D possibly TRBD2 on 6 matching bases. Germline V gives CDR1 SGHAT, CDR2 FQNNGV. This CDR3 has 17 amino acids. The ends were cut back, 2 bases at V and 0 bases at J, with 15 bases in the middle. CDR3 region: CASSLSGGYTSTDTQYF. DNA of the CDR3: TGTGCCAGCAGCTTATCTGGGGGGTATACTAGCACAGATACGCAGTATTTT.

This clone was observed many times. V usage is TRBV20-1 and J usage is TRBJ1-1; unclear D gene. Trimming pared 1 base from V and 1 base from J, leaving 10 bases between. Germline V gene lookup returns CDR1 DFQATT and CDR2 SNEGSKA (reference sequence). CDR3 size: 14 residues. The CDR3 loop reads CSARAARGNTEAFF. DNA of the CDR3: TGCAGTGCTAGAGCGGCTCGAGGGAACACTGAAGCTTTCTTT.

This clone was seen many times. This chain connects TRBV4-2 to TRBJ2-3, with D perhaps being TRBD1 or TRBD2 (5 bases each). The germline V gene has CDR1 LGHNA and CDR2 YNFKEQ. Trimming took 4 bases from V and 6 from J, leaving 23 bases between them. The CDR3 length is 17 residues. CDR3: CASSPKANTDGADTQYF. The DNA of the CDR3 is TGTGCCAGCAGCCCTAAGGCGAACACTGACGGGGCGGATACGCAGTATTTT.

This clone was seen at least ten times. The chain joins TRBV6-2 or TRBV6-3 to TRBJ2-5, with D maybe TRBD2 (7 bases). Trimming stripped 2 bases from V and 5 bases from J, with 12 bases between. Germline CDR1 MNHEY, CDR2 SVGEGT. The CDR3 runs 14 residues. DNA of the CDR3: TGTGCCAGCAGTTACGGGGGGGCCTACGAGACCCAGTACTTC. It translates to CASSYGGAYETQYF.

This clone appeared many times. V and J are TRBV12-3 or TRBV12-4 and TRBJ1-6; 9 nucleotides agree with TRBD1. After removal of 6 bases from V and 7 bases from J, the junction contained 7 bases not matched to a gene. The CDR3 runs to 15 residues. The CDR3 loop reads CASRYEDRGNSPLHF. CDR3 nucleotides: TGTGCCAGCAGATACGAGGACAGGGGAAATTCACCCCTCCACTTT.

In this sample, this clone turned up many times. The chain has TRBV9 and TRBJ2-7; D remains unclear. Germline V gene data show CDR1 as SGDLS and CDR2 as YYNGEE. The CDR3 is made up of 12 amino acids. V lost 3 bases, J lost 6 bases, and 10 bases lay in between. The CDR3 DNA reads TGTGCCAGCAGCGAGAGTACGGGCGAGCAGTACTTC. It encodes CASSESTGEQYF.

This clone was seen ten or more times. This chain joins TRBV19 and TRBJ2-7; 8 nucleotides match TRBD1. The V gene's germline CDR1 is LNHDA and CDR2 SQIVND (reference sequence). V trimming: 5 bases; J trimming: 2 bases; junction bases outside the gene matches: 8. The length of the CDR3 is 15 residues. CDR3 nucleotides: TGTGCCAGTAGTCTCGGACAGGGAGGACCCTACGAGCAGTACTTC. Translating gives CASSLGQGGPYEQYF.

In this sample, this clone turned up many times. The chain has TRBV9 and TRBJ1-4, with D possibly being TRBD1 (5 bases). Germline V lookup: CDR1 SGDLS, CDR2 YYNGEE. The CDR3 loop spans 14 amino acids. V was pared by 2 bases and J by 4 bases, with 9 bases between. Here the CDR3 DNA reads TGTGCCAGCAGCGTGCAGGGAGATAATGAAAAACTGTTTTTT. This translates into CASSVQGDNEKLFF.

This clone has a handful of counts. This chain joins TRBV2 and TRBJ1-6; 9 bases line up with TRBD1. The ends lost 11 bases at V and 7 bases at J; junction bases unmatched: 6. The CDR3 totals 13 residues. The germline V gene encodes CDR1 SNHLY and CDR2 FYNNEI. This CDR3 reads CAGRQGVNSPLHF. The CDR3 DNA reads TGTGCCGGGAGACAGGGGGTCAATTCACCCCTCCACTTT.

This clone was counted at least ten times. This chain joins TRBV2 and TRBJ1-5; D is unclear. The V gene's germline CDR1 is SNHLY and CDR2 FYNNEI. The CDR3 totals 15 residues. With 3 bases removed from V and 0 bases from J, the gap between germline ends came to 9 bases. CDR3 loop: CASSDEAYSNQPQHF. For the CDR3, the DNA is TGTGCCAGCAGTGATGAGGCGTATAGCAATCAGCCCCAGCATTTT.

This clone was counted only a few times. The genes are TRBV15 and TRBJ2-3; no definite D call. The CDR3 consists of 13 residues. CDR1 is LNHNV and CDR2 is YYDKDF in the germline V gene (reference sequence). Trimming took off 2 bases at V and 2 bases at J, with 5 bases between the two ends. For the CDR3, the DNA is TGTGCCACCAGCAGATGGGTCACAGATACGCAGTATTTT. This sequence encodes CATSRWVTDTQYF.

This clone showed up just a few times. A much larger clonotype is one base distant, so this may be a read error. The chain uses TRBV7-2 and TRBJ1-5, with TRBD1 identical over 11 bases. CDR3 length equals 14 residues. With 5 bases clipped from V and 9 bases from J, the junction kept 6 bases outside the gene matches. The germline V gene encodes CDR1 SGHTA and CDR2 FQGNSA. CDR3 residues: CASSPGQGDRPQHF. CDR3 DNA sequence: TGTGCCAGCAGCCCGGGACAGGGGGATCGGCCCCAGCATTTT.

This clone was detected many times. The chain has TRBV4-1 and TRBJ2-1; 9 bases map to TRBD1. V trimming: 1 base; J trimming: 1 base; junction bases outside the gene matches: 5. The CDR3 extends over 17 amino acids. Looked up from germline, CDR1 is MGHRA and CDR2 is YSYEKL. The CDR3 DNA is TGCGCCAGCAGCCAAGCCCGACAGGGGGATTCCTACAATGAGCAGTTCTTC. This sequence encodes CASSQARQGDSYNEQFF.